This TCR beta chain was recorded in a study of prognosis after radiotherapy for stage I lung cancer (dated by TCRdb to the early 2020s). Looking at the study overall: Between April 2018 and 2019, fewer than 20 stage I NSCLC patients were enrolled in Nanjing, China. The cohort was made up of 10 to 15 men and about 6 women, with a median age of roughly 79 years and an age range of 53 to 84 years. On tumor histology, roughly 11 patients had adenocarcinoma and several had squamous cell carcinoma. Newly diagnosed primary stage I lung tumors occurred in some 15 patients, and oligometastatic NSCLC after surgical resection of the primary tumor occurred in about 5. Peripheral blood TCR beta repertoires were profiled in stage I NSCLC patients before and after stereotactic body radiotherapy, and the study then linked these repertoires to distant failure. Every patient was regarded as medically inoperable, because of comorbidities in some twelve cases and refusal of surgery in six to eight cases. SBRT was not combined with any concurrent therapy in any patient. The study took one blood sample before SBRT and one after SBRT from each of 20 or so patients and sequenced all 40 or so samples. Image-guided IMRT or VMAT was used to deliver SBRT in 3 to 5 fractions at a biologically effective dose of at least 100 Gy. After SBRT, distant metastases developed in about 20% of the 19 patients at a median of 7 months, while the remaining 15 patients had no significant progression.

All patients had node-negative disease on CT and PET/CT, and none had a history of other malignancies or prior chemotherapy or radiotherapy. At each of two time points, approximately 6.3 milliliters of peripheral venous blood were collected into EDTA tubes. PBMCs were isolated by Ficoll-Paque Plus density-gradient centrifugation. Immediately after collection, samples were stored at -80 degrees C until analysis. To note about this clonotype: Its antigen remains unidentified. No much larger clone exists at a distance of one base, and base qualities are not known.

Two rounds of multiplex PCR were used to amplify the TCR beta CDR3 region from genomic DNA. In the first round of PCR, primers specific to each TRBV and TRBJ gene were used, and the primer sequences are filed in Chinese patent CN105087789A. Universal primers were used in the second round of PCR. The Roche High Pure PCR Template Preparation Kit was used to extract genomic DNA from frozen PBMCs. Libraries were sequenced paired-end with 151 bp reads on an Illumina HiSeq 3000. On the study's bioinformatics: CutAdapt was used to remove raw reads lacking the multiplex PCR primer sequences. High-quality paired reads were merged into contigs with PEAR. By alignment to reference sequences, MiXCR assigned TRB V, D and J gene segments to each contig. To remove sequencing errors, CDR3 sequences were clustered according to base quality and sequence similarity. Diversity was calculated as Shannon entropy divided by the natural log of the number of productive TCR sequences. Clonality was computed as one minus the ratio of Shannon entropy to the natural log of the number of unique clonotypes. The Youden index of ROC curves was used to select progression-free survival cut-offs for repertoire metrics, and analyses were performed in R 3.5.3. Using fastp at Q25 and MiXCR, TCRdb reprocessed the public reads and kept productive beta chains. Each entry merges the rows of one CDR3 protein and shows their most common DNA and genes. These V and J calls are TCRdb output, not the study's own analysis. Here the sample has fewer than 20,000 distinct CDR3 sequences; 45% to 70% occur a single time. The top ten clones comprise roughly 27% of the sample.

The germline V gene (reference sequence) supplies CDR1 DFQATT and CDR2 SNEGSKA. V lost 6 bases and J lost 2 bases, and the count of bases not matched to a germline gene is 7. Including cysteine and phenylalanine, the CDR3 has 16 amino acids. Left in the record is the CDR3 DNA by itself, 48 bases read in frame from the first base. General findings and caveats noted by the study authors: No adjustment for multiple comparisons was applied to any of the reported P values. No determination of tumor specificity was made for expanded TCR clones. Post-SBRT Shannon entropy and its change from baseline were lower in patients who developed distant metastases; baseline Shannon entropy was not associated with metastases. A decrease in unique TCR clone counts was observed after SBRT (median 10,088 before versus several thousand after; Wilcoxon paired P=0.011). TRBV and TRBJ usage frequencies reportedly varied with metastasis status, involving two V genes at baseline and several V and two J genes after SBRT. The study was limited by the small cohort and short follow-up, and independent validation of the study findings is required.

The chain is assembled from TRBV20-1 and TRBJ2-3, and TRBD2 aligns with 14 junction nucleotides. The sample here was PBMCs, taken before or after stereotactic body radiation therapy (not recorded which). The receptor's source is a donor over 45 with non-small cell lung cancer. CDR3 loop: CSAPGTSGSPTDTQYF. Here is the DNA: TGCAGTGCCCCCGGGACTAGCGGGAGCCCCACAGATACGCAGTATTTT.